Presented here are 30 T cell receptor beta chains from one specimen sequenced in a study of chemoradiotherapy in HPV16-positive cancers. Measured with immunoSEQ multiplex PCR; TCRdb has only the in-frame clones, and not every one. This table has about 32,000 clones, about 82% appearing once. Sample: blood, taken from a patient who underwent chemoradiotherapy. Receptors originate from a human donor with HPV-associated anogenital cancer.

DNA for the CDR3: TGCGCCAGCAGCGTCGGACACGGCGCTTACGAGCAGTACTTC. It codes for CASSVGHGAYEQYF. The chain links TRBV5-1 to TRBJ2-7, with D possibly TRBD1 on 5 matching bases. Germline V lookup: CDR1 SGHRS, CDR2 YFSETQ. The CDR3 spans 14 residues. V was shortened by 4 bases and J by 4 bases, with 15 bases between the two germline ends. Supplemented by reference TRBV5-1 and TRBJ2-7, the full variable domain reads KAGVTQTPRYLIKTRGQQVTLSCSPISGHRSVSWYQQTPGQGLQFLFEYFSETQRNKGNFPGRFSGRQFSNSRSEMNVSTLELGDSALYLCASSVGHGAYEQYFGPGTRLTVT.

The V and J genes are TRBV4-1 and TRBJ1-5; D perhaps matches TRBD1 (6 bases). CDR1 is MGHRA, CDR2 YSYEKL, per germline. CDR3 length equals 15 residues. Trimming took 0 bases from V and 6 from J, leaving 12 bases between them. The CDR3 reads CASSQEWGGGQPQHF. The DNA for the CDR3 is TGCGCCAGCAGCCAAGAATGGGGGGGCGGTCAGCCCCAGCATTTT.

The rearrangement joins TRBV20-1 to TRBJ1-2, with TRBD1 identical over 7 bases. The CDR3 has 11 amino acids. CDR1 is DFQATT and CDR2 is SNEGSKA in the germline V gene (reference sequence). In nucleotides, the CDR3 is TGCCTGATGGCAGCGACAGGGGGCTACACCTTC. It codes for CLMAATGGYTF.

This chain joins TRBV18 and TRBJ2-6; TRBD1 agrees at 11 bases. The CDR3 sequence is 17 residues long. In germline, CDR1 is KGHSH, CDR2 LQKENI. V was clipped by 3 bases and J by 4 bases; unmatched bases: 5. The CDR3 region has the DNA TGTGCCAGCTCACCCGGACAGGGGGCGAAAGGGGCCAACGTCCTGACTTTC. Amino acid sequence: CASSPGQGAKGANVLTF. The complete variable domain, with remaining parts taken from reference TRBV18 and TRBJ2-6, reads NAGVMQNPRHLVRRRGQEARLRCSPMKGHSHVYWYRQLPEEGLKFMVYLQKENIIDESGMPKERFSAEFPKEGPSILRIQQVVRGDSAAYFCASSPGQGAKGANVLTFGAGSRLTVL.

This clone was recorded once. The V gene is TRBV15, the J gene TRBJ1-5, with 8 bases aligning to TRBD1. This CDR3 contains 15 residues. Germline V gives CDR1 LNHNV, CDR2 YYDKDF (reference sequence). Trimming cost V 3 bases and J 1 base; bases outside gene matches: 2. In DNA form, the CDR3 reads TGTGCCACCAGCAGGACAGGGGACAGCAATCAGCCCCAGCATTTT. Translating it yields CATSRTGDSNQPQHF.

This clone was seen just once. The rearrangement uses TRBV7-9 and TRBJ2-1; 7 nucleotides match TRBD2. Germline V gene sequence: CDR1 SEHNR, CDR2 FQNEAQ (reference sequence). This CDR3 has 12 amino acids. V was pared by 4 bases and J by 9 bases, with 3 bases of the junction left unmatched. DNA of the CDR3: TGTGCCAGCAGCTACACGGGGGGTGAGCAGTTCTTC. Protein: CASSYTGGEQFF.

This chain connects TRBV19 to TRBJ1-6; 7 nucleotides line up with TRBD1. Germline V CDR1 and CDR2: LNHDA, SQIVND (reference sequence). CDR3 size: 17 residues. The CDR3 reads CASRQGGLGSYNSPLHF. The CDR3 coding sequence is TGTGCTAGCCGGCAAGGGGGCTTGGGTTCCTATAATTCACCCCTCCACTTT.

The CDR3 DNA reads TGTGCCAGCAGGACAGCATTCTATAATTCACCCCTCCACTTT. This translates into CASRTAFYNSPLHF. The rearrangement links TRBV2 to TRBJ1-6; D may be TRBD1 (5 bases). The length of the CDR3 is 14 residues. CDR1 is SNHLY and CDR2 is FYNNEI in the germline V gene. Trimming shortened V by 6 bases and J by 3 bases, and 9 bases separated the two germline ends.

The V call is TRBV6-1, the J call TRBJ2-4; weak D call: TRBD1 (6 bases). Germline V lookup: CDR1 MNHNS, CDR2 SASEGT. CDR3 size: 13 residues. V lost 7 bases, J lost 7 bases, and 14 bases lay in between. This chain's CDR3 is CASIPVTGNIQYF. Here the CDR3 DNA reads TGTGCCAGCATCCCCGTCACAGGGAACATTCAGTACTTC.

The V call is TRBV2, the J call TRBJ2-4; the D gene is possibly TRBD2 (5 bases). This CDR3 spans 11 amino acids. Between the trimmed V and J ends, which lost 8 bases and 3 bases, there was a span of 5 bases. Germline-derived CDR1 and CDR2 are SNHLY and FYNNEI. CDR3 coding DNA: TGTGCCAGCGGACTCAAAAACATTCAGTACTTC. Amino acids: CASGLKNIQYF.

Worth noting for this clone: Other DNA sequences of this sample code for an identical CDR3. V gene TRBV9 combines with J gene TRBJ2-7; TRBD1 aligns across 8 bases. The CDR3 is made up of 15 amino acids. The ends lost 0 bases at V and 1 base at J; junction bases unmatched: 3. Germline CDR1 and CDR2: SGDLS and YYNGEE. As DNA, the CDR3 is TGTGCCAGCAGCGTAGGACAGGGGAAATCCTACGAGCAGTACTTC. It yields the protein CASSVGQGKSYEQYF. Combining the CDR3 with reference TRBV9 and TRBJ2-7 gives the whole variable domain DSGVTQTPKHLITATGQRVTLRCSPRSGDLSVYWYQQSLDQGLQFLIQYYNGEERAKGNILERFSAQQFPDLHSELNLSSLELGDSALYFCASSVGQGKSYEQYFGPGTRLTVT.

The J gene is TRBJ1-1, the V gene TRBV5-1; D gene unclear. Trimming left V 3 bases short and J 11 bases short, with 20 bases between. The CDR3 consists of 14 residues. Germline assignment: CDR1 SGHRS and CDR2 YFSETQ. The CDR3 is CASSSRPHESWAFF. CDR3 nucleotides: TGCGCCAGCAGCTCCAGGCCCCACGAGAGTTGGGCTTTCTTT.

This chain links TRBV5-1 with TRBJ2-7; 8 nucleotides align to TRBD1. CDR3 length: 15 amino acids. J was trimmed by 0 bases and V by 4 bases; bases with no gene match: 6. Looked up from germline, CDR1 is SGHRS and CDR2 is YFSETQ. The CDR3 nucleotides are TGCGCCAGCAGCCATGGACAGGGAAACTCCTACGAGCAGTACTTC. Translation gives CASSHGQGNSYEQYF. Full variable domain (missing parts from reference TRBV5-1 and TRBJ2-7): KAGVTQTPRYLIKTRGQQVTLSCSPISGHRSVSWYQQTPGQGLQFLFEYFSETQRNKGNFPGRFSGRQFSNSRSEMNVSTLELGDSALYLCASSHGQGNSYEQYFGPGTRLTVT.

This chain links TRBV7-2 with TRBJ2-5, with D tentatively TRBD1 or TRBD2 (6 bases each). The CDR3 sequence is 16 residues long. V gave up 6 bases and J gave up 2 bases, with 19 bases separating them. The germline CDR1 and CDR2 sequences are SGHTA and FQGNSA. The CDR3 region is CASSPTRGPPQETQYF. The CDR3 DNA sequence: TGTGCCAGCAGTCCTACCCGGGGGCCCCCTCAAGAGACCCAGTACTTC.

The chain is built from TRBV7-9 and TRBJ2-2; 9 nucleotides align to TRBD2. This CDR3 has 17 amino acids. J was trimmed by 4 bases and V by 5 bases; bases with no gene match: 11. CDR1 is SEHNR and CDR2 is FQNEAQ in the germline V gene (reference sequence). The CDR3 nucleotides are TGTGCCAGCAGCCCCTACTCACTAGCGGGTGGCACCGGGGAGCTGTTTTTT. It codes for CASSPYSLAGGTGELFF. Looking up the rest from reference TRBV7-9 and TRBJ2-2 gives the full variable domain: DTGVSQNPRHKITKRGQNVTFRCDPISEHNRLYWYRQTLGQGPEFLTYFQNEAQLEKSRLLSDRFSAERPKGSFSTLEIQRTEQGDSAMYLCASSPYSLAGGTGELFFGEGSRLTVL.

CDR3 bases: TGTGCCAGCTCACGCACGGGATACAATGAGCAGTTCTTC. Encoded protein: CASSRTGYNEQFF. The V call is TRBV18, the J call TRBJ2-1, with D possibly matching TRBD2 (5 bases). V was trimmed by 4 bases and J by 4 bases, leaving 8 bases between them. This CDR3 region has 13 residues. CDR1 and CDR2 (germline): KGHSH, LQKENI.

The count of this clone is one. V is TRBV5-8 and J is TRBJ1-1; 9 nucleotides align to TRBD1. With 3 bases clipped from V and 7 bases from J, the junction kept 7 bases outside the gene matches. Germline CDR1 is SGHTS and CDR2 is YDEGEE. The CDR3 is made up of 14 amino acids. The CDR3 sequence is CASSSGQGFGEAFF. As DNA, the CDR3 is TGTGCCAGCAGCTCCGGACAGGGGTTCGGTGAAGCTTTCTTT.

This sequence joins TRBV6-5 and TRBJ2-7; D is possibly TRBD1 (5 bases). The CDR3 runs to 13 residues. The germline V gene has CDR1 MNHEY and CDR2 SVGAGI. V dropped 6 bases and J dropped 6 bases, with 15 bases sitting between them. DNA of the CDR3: TGTGCCAGCAGAGCCGGTCGACAGCTCGAGCAGTACTTC. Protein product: CASRAGRQLEQYF.

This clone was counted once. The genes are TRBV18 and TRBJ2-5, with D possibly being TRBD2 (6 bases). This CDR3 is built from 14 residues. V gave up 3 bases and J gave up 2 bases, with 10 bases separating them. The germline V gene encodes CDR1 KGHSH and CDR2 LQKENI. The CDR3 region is CASSPGGDQETQYF. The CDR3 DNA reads TGTGCCAGCTCACCTGGAGGGGATCAAGAGACCCAGTACTTC.

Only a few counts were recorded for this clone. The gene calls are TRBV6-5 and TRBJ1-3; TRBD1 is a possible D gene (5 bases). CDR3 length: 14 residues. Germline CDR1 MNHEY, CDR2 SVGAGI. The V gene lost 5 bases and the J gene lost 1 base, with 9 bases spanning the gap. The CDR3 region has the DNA TGTGCCAGCAGTCCAGGGAATTCTGGAAACACCATATATTTT. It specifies CASSPGNSGNTIYF.

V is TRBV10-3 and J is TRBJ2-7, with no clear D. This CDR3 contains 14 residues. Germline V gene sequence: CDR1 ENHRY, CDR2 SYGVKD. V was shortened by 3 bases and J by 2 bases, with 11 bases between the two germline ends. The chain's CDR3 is CAISELGTTYEQYF. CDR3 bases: TGTGCCATCAGTGAACTGGGTACGACCTACGAGCAGTACTTC.

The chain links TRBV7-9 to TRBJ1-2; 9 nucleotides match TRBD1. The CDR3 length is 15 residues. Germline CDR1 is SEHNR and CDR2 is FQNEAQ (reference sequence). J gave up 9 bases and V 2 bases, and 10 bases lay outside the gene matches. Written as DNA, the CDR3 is TGTGCCAGCAGCTTATGGCCGGGACAGGGCGATCGCTACACCTTC. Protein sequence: CASSLWPGQGDRYTF.

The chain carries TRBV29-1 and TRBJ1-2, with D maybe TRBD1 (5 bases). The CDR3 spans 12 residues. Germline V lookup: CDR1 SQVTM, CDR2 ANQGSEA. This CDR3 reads CVVLQGSWGYTF. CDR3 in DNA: TGCGTAGTACTTCAGGGCTCGTGGGGCTACACCTTC. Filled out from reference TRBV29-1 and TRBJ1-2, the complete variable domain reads SAVISQKPSRDICQRGTSLTIQCQVDSQVTMMFWYRQQPGQSLTLIATANQGSEATYESGFVIDKFPISRPNLTFSTLTVSNMSPEDSSIYLCVVLQGSWGYTFGSGTRLTVV.

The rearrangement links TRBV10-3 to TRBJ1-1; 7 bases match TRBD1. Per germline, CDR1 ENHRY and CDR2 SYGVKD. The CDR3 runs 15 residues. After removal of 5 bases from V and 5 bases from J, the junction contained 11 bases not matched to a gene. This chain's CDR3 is CAISPTDRFETEAFF. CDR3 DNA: TGTGCCATCAGTCCCACGGACAGGTTCGAAACTGAAGCTTTCTTT.

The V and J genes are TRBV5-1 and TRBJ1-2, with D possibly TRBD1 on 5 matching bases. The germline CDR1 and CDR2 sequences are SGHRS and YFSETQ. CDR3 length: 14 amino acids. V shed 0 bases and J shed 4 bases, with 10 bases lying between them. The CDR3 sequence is CASSLVPGIYGYTF. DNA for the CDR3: TGCGCCAGCAGCTTGGTTCCAGGGATCTATGGCTACACCTTC.

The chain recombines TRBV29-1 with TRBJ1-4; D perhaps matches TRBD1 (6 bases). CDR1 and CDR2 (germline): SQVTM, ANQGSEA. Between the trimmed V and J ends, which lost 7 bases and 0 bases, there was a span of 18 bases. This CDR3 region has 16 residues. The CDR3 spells CSASRGGAPTNEKLFF. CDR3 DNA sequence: TGCAGCGCCTCACGGGGGGGGGCCCCAACTAATGAAAAACTGTTTTTT.

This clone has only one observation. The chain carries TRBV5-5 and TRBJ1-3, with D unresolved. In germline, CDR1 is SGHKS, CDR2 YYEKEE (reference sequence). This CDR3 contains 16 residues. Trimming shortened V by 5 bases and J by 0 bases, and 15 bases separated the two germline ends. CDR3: CASRGGTALSGNTIYF. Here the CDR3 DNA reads TGTGCCAGCAGGGGCGGCACAGCTCTCTCTGGAAACACCATATATTTT.

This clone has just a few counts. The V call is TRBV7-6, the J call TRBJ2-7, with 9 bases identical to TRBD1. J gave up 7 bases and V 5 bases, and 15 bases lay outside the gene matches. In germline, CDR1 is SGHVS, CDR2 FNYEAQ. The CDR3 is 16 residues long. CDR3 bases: TGTGCCAGCAGCCCGCACCCCGGGACAGGGTGGGTAGAGCAGTACTTC. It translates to CASSPHPGTGWVEQYF.

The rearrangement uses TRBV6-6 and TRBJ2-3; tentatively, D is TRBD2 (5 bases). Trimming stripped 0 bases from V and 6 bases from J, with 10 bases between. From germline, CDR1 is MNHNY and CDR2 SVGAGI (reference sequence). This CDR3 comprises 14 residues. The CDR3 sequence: CASSYSTWRDTQYF. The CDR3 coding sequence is TGTGCCAGCAGTTACTCGACGTGGAGGGATACGCAGTATTTT.

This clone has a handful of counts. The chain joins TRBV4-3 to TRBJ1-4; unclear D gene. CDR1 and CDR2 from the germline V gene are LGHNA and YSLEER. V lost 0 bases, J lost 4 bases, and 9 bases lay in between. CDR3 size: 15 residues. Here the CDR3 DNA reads TGCGCCAGCAGCCAAGATTCGGGGATTAATGAAAAACTGTTTTTT. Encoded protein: CASSQDSGINEKLFF.